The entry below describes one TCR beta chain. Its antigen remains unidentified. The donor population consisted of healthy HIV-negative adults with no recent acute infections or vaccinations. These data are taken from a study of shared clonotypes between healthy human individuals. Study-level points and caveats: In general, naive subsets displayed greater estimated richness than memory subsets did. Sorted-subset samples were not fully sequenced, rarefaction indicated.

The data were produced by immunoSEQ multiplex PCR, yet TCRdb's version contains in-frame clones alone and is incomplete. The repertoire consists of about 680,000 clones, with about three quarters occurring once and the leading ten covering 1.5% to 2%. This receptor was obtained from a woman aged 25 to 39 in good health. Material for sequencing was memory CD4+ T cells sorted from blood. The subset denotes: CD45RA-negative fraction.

For the CDR3, the DNA is TGTGCCAGCAGCGTAGCGGGACAGGGGTACGAGACCCAGTACTTC. Translation: CASSVAGQGYETQYF. This sequence joins TRBV9 and TRBJ2-5, with 10 bases fitting TRBD1. Unmatched junction bases numbered 4, after V lost 0 bases and J lost 5 bases. The germline CDR1 and CDR2 sequences are SGDLS and YYNGEE. CDR3 size: 15 residues.